The next 8 T cell receptor beta chains were all read from a single sample in a study of identical twins. Each CDR3 protein gets one entry after TCRdb re-called the 5' RACE reads with MiXCR. The sample includes approximately 550,000 distinct CDR3 sequences, 20% to 25% of them seen just once. These data also formed part of another study, on yellow fever vaccine responses in identical twins.

The material sequenced was CD4+ T cells sorted from blood. These receptor sequences come from a woman between 18 and 29 years old in good health.

This clonotype was detected a few times. This chain uses TRBV12-3 or TRBV12-4 with TRBJ2-3, with a tentative D call TRBD1 (6 bases). The CDR3 runs 14 residues. Trimming cost V 5 bases and J 4 bases, with 13 bases left between them. CDR3 region: CASSHTGQADTQYF. The CDR3 nucleotides are TGTGCCAGCAGTCATACGGGACAAGCAGATACGCAGTATTTT.

The chain is built from TRBV10-3 and TRBJ2-7, with 8 bases matching TRBD1. CDR1 and CDR2 (germline): ENHRY, SYGVKD. The CDR3 is made up of 15 amino acids. The junction had 8 bases not matched to a gene; V was cut back by 6 bases and J by 1 base. The CDR3 region has the DNA TGTGCCATCAGGTCGACAGGGGAAAGATCCTACGAGCAGTACTTC. Translation gives CAIRSTGERSYEQYF.

The chain employs TRBV7-3 and TRBJ2-3; 12 bases map to TRBD1. The CDR3 spans 14 residues. Looked up from germline, CDR1 is SGHTA and CDR2 is FQGTGA. V shed 9 bases, J shed 4 bases, and the junction held 5 bases outside the gene matches. CDR3 DNA sequence: TGTGCCAGTCATCGGGACAGGGGGCCAGATACGCAGTATTTT. Its translation: CASHRDRGPDTQYF. Variable domain in full (rest from reference TRBV7-3 and TRBJ2-3): GAGVSQTPSNKVTEKGKYVELRCDPISGHTALYWYRQSLGQGPEFLIYFQGTGAADDSGLPNDRFFAVRPEGSVSTLKIQRTERGDSAVYLCASHRDRGPDTQYFGPGTRLTVL.

A few counts support this clonotype. The chain has TRBV19 and TRBJ2-7; the D is unclear. V was cut by 1 base and J by 2 bases, with 12 bases left in between. Germline CDR1 LNHDA, CDR2 SQIVND (reference sequence). The CDR3 has 15 amino acids. This chain's CDR3 is CASSIVGGSTYEQYF. CDR3 in DNA: TGTGCCAGTAGTATAGTGGGCGGTTCAACCTACGAGCAGTACTTC.

The chain has TRBV5-8 and TRBJ2-1, with 8 bases identical to TRBD2. Germline lookup yields CDR1 SGHTS and CDR2 YDEGEE. V shed 4 bases and J 8 bases; nucleotides not matched to a gene: 5. The CDR3 totals 13 residues. CDR3 coding DNA: TGTGCCAGCAGCACCGGACTAGCTTATGAGCAGTTCTTC. Translating gives CASSTGLAYEQFF.

This clonotype was seen only a few times. This sequence joins TRBV7-8 and TRBJ1-1, with 7 bases fitting TRBD1. The V and J ends lost 5 bases and 8 bases, in that order; junction bases with no gene match: 11. This CDR3 contains 14 residues. The V gene's germline CDR1 is SGHVS and CDR2 FQNEAQ. The CDR3 here is CASSPQTTGTEAFF. DNA of the CDR3: TGTGCCAGCAGCCCACAAACGACAGGGACGGAAGCTTTCTTT.

The chain couples TRBV10-3 to TRBJ2-3; no definite D call. Germline V lookup: CDR1 ENHRY, CDR2 SYGVKD. The CDR3 sequence is 15 residues long. Trimming stripped 3 bases from V and 6 bases from J, with 16 bases between. CDR3 coding DNA: TGTGCCATCAGTGAAATGGTTACCCGTGGGGATACGCAGTATTTT. Encoded protein: CAISEMVTRGDTQYF.

In its sample, this clonotype was seen a few times. V is TRBV11-2 and J is TRBJ1-2, with no clear D. CDR1 SGHAT and CDR2 FQNNGV come from the germline V gene. The length of the CDR3 is 14 residues. V shed 4 bases and J shed 0 bases, with 9 bases lying between them. The CDR3 loop reads CASSSLTTNYGYTF. CDR3 DNA: TGTGCCAGCAGCTCCCTGACAACTAACTATGGCTACACCTTC.